This TCR beta chain was identified during a study of metastatic and nonmetastatic thyroid tumors. Study background: It was across blood and tumor or nodule tissue from malignant and benign thyroid patients that repertoires were compared. Study-level findings and limits: Malignant tumors reportedly showed significantly higher TCR beta diversity than benign nodules in both blood and tumor.

In its sample, this clone was seen many times. Its target is unknown. All patients were untreated before thyroid surgery. Trimming took off 6 bases at V and 3 bases at J, with 10 bases between the two ends. The CDR3 is 13 amino acids. Germline CDR1 LGHDT, CDR2 YNNKEL (reference sequence). Authors' analysis steps: In papillary thyroid cancer, a distant-metastasis classifier was built using CDR3 differences across clinicopathological groups. Using MiXCR, TCRdb re-called clones from the PCR reads. The V and J calls and clone size come from TCRdb's table, not from the authors' own analysis. The table includes over 9,000 clones, 20% to 30% detected once.

Sequenced input: tumor tissue. This TCR was sampled from a female donor with papillary thyroid cancer or a benign thyroid nodule (not recorded which). Some clones in this sample may be carry-over from other donors' samples. The chain employs TRBV3-1 and TRBJ2-3; D call uncertain. CDR3: CASRHLWTDTQYF. The CDR3 DNA follows: TGTGCCAGCAGGCATTTGTGGACAGATACGCAGTATTTT.